Presented here are 10 T cell receptor beta chains from one specimen sequenced in a study of shared clonotypes between healthy human individuals. TCRdb's copy holds only in-frame clones and misses some; the assay was immunoSEQ multiplex PCR. Of around 2.5 million clones detected, 80% to 95% appear once; the ten largest clones hold around 0.4%. Material: naive CD4+ T cells from PBMCs. Described subset: CD45RA+ positively selected. All receptors come from a man between 18 and 29 years old in good health. Some clones in this sample may be carry-over from other donors' samples.

The genes are TRBV6-4 and TRBJ2-2; no clear D. CDR1 MRHNA and CDR2 SNTAGT come from the germline V gene. The CDR3 totals 15 residues. V was pared by 2 bases and J by 4 bases, with 11 bases between. This chain's CDR3 is CASSDRTRGTGELFF. The CDR3, as DNA: TGTGCCAGCAGTGACCGTACCCGCGGCACCGGGGAGCTGTTTTTT.

The chain employs TRBV5-4 and TRBJ2-1; the match to TRBD2 covers 16 bases. J gave up 7 bases and V 4 bases, and 8 bases lay outside the gene matches. The CDR3 contains 17 residues. Germline V gene data show CDR1 as SGHNT and CDR2 as YYREEE (reference sequence). The CDR3 region is CASSPGLAGGPGNEQFF. The CDR3 nucleotides read TGTGCCAGCAGCCCGGGACTAGCGGGAGGGCCGGGGAATGAGCAGTTCTTC.

This chain joins TRBV6-5 and TRBJ1-2; D is possibly TRBD1 (6 bases). The V end was cut by 6 bases, the J end by 8 bases, with 16 bases between. Looked up from germline, CDR1 is MNHEY and CDR2 is SVGAGI. This CDR3 has 13 residues. The CDR3: CASRSTGLSGYTF. CDR3 in DNA: TGTGCCAGCAGATCCACAGGGTTGAGCGGCTACACCTTC.

The chain joins TRBV27 to TRBJ1-5; no firm D call. The CDR3 runs 15 residues. Trimming left V 6 bases short and J 0 bases short, with 12 bases between. Germline values: CDR1 MNHEY, CDR2 SMNVEV (reference sequence). The CDR3, as DNA: TGTGCCAGCAGCCGAGCTTTCAATAGCAATCAGCCCCAGCATTTT. Translated, it gives CASSRAFNSNQPQHF.

The CDR3 spells CASSPPTSGSISGANVLTF. DNA of the CDR3: TGTGCCAGCTCACCACCCACTAGCGGGAGCATCTCTGGGGCCAACGTCCTGACTTTC. The chain combines TRBV18 with TRBJ2-6; TRBD2 matches at 11 bases. V shed 0 bases, J shed 0 bases, and the junction held 4 bases outside the gene matches. The CDR3 is 19 residues long. Germline V gene data show CDR1 as KGHSH and CDR2 as LQKENI.

V usage is TRBV28 and J usage is TRBJ1-1; a weak D match, TRBD1 (5 bases). The CDR3 has 15 amino acids. Germline V CDR1 and CDR2: MDHEN, SYDVKM. Deletions cut 5 bases from V and 7 bases from J, with 20 bases between. This chain's CDR3 is CASSPTGAGTLEAFF. The DNA of the CDR3 is TGTGCCAGCAGTCCCACTGGCGCAGGGACTCTTGAAGCTTTCTTT.

The chain joins TRBV9 to TRBJ2-7; 8 positions agree with TRBD2. The CDR3 runs 16 residues. V shed 3 bases, J shed 2 bases, and the junction held 10 bases outside the gene matches. Germline CDR1 is SGDLS and CDR2 is YYNGEE. The CDR3 DNA reads as TGTGCCAGCAGCGAGGGGGGGCTAGCGGGTACCTACGAGCAGTACTTC. This sequence encodes CASSEGGLAGTYEQYF. Full variable domain (outside the CDR3, taken from reference TRBV9 and TRBJ2-7): DSGVTQTPKHLITATGQRVTLRCSPRSGDLSVYWYQQSLDQGLQFLIQYYNGEERAKGNILERFSAQQFPDLHSELNLSSLELGDSALYFCASSEGGLAGTYEQYFGPGTRLTVT.

V usage is TRBV19 and J usage is TRBJ1-3; perhaps TRBD1 as D (6 bases). Germline V gives CDR1 LNHDA, CDR2 SQIVND (reference sequence). There are 15 residues in the CDR3. Trimming cost V 4 bases and J 3 bases, with 13 bases left between them. In nucleotides, the CDR3 is TGTGCCAGTAGTAGGGGACATATCGGTGGAAACACCATATATTTT. Amino acids: CASSRGHIGGNTIYF.

The rearrangement links TRBV14 to TRBJ1-4; 8 bases match TRBD1. CDR1 is SGHDN and CDR2 is FVKESK in the germline V gene. The CDR3 runs 17 residues. The junction had 15 bases not matched to a gene; V was cut back by 4 bases and J by 8 bases. CDR3 region: CASSRRGPGQGGEKLFF. Here the CDR3 DNA reads TGTGCCAGCAGCCGACGCGGCCCTGGACAGGGAGGGGAAAAACTGTTTTTT. Using reference TRBV14 and TRBJ1-4 for the parts outside the CDR3, the full variable domain is EAGVTQFPSHSVIEKGQTVTLRCDPISGHDNLYWYRRVMGKEIKFLLHFVKESKQDESGMPNNRFLAERTGGTYSTLKVQPAELEDSGVYFCASSRRGPGQGGEKLFFGSGTQLSVL.

Notes on this clone: Additional DNA sequences in this sample encode the identical CDR3. The chain has TRBV7-2 and TRBJ1-2; 8 bases line up with TRBD1. Germline V gives CDR1 SGHTA, CDR2 FQGNSA. The junction had 3 bases not matched to a gene; V was cut back by 5 bases and J by 4 bases. The CDR3 extends over 13 amino acids. The CDR3 bases are TGTGCCAGCAGCCCCGGACAGGGCTATGGCTACACCTTC. Translating gives CASSPGQGYGYTF.